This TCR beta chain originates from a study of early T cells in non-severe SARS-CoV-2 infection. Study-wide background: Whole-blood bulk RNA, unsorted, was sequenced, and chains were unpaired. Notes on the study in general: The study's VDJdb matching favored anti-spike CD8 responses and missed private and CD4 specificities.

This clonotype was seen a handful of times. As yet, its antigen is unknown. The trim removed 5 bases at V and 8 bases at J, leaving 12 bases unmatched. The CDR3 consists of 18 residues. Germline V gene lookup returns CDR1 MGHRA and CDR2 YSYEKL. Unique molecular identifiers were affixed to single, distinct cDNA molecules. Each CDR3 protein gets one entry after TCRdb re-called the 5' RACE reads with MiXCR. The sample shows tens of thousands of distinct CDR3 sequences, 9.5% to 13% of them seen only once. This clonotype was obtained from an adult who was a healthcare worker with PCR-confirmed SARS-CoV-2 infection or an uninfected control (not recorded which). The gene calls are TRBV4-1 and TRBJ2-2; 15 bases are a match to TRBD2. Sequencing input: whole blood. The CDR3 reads CASSSLWTSGGASGELFF. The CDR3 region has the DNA TGCGCCAGCAGCTCCCTTTGGACTAGCGGGGGGGCTTCTGGGGAGCTGTTTTTT.